This T cell receptor (beta chain) originates from a study of regulatory T cells in long-lasting Graves disease. The CDR3 length is 16 residues. CDR1 is DFQATT and CDR2 is SNEGSKA in the germline V gene (reference sequence). V was pared by 3 bases and J by 4 bases, with 10 bases of the junction left unmatched. This sample's time point: newly diagnosed GD, antithyroid drugs for less than 3 months. Researchers made the TCR library from RNA that was extracted from PBMCs. This clonotype showed up just a few times. Construction of the TCR beta libraries employed iRepertoire HTBI primers in conjunction with Arm-PCR of CDR3 regions. From the multiplex PCR reads, TCRdb called clonotypes with MiXCR, one entry per CDR3 protein. The sample lists 380,000 or so distinct CDR3 sequences, under 20% seen once, with around 20% in the top ten. These data also formed part of another study, on T cells in Graves' hyperthyroidism and ophthalmopathy. This second report adds: Stability of Graves' hyperthyroidism was defined as absent ophthalmopathy progression within 18 months. Ophthalmopathy was told apart from stable hyperthyroidism by a 13 V-J model.

Material: peripheral blood mononuclear cells (PBMCs), obtained at new diagnosis, from a patient treated with antithyroid drugs. The TCR originated in a woman aged 18-29 years with Graves disease. This chain connects TRBV20-1 to TRBJ2-2; 8 bases line up with TRBD1. The CDR3: CSARNRRGLRTGELFF. DNA of the CDR3: TGCAGTGCTAGGAACCGCAGGGGGCTTCGCACCGGGGAGCTGTTTTTT.